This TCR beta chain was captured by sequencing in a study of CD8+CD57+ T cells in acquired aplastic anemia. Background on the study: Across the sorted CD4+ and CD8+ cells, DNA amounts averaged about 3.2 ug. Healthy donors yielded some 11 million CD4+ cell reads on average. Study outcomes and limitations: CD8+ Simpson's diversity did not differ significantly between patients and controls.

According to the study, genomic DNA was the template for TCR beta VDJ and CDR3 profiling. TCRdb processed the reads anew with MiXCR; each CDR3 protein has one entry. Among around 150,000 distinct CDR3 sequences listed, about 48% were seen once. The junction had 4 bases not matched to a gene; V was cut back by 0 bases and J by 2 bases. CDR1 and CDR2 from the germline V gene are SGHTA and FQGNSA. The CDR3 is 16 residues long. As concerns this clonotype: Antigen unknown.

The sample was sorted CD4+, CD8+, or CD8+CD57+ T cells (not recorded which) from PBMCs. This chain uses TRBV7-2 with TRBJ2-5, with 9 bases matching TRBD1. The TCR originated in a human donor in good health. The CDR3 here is CASSLAGTGIQETQYF. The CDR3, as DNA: TGTGCCAGCAGCTTAGCCGGGACAGGGATTCAAGAGACCCAGTACTTC.